Following are 26 T cell receptor beta chains from one sample sequenced in a study of control samples from healthy donors and cancer patients. Libraries were prepared by immunoSEQ multiplex PCR; TCRdb keeps only in-frame clonotypes and omits some of them. The table shows roughly 55,000 clones, with roughly 88% occurring only once. Specimen: blood. The receptors were gathered from a man over 45 in good health.

The chain is built from TRBV6-2 or TRBV6-3 and TRBJ2-4; perhaps TRBD2 as D (7 bases). Germline CDR1 reads MNHEY; CDR2 reads SVGEGT. The V gene lost 6 bases and the J gene lost 0 bases, with 15 bases spanning the gap. There are 16 residues in the CDR3. CDR3 protein: CASSPAGEGAKNIQYF. The CDR3 coding sequence is TGTGCCAGCAGCCCCGCAGGGGAGGGAGCCAAAAACATTCAGTACTTC.

This clone has only a few counts. This chain joins TRBV9 and TRBJ2-3; the D is unclear. The CDR3 sequence is 17 residues long. In germline, CDR1 is SGDLS, CDR2 YYNGEE. V lost 3 bases and J lost 2, with 19 bases in between. CDR3 in amino acids: CASSEPLVGRYTDTQYF. The CDR3 DNA reads TGTGCCAGCAGCGAGCCCCTGGTTGGCAGATACACAGATACGCAGTATTTT.

V usage is TRBV24-1 and J usage is TRBJ1-5; D is unresolved. The V gene lost 4 bases and the J gene lost 0 bases, with 6 bases spanning the gap. The CDR3 loop spans 14 amino acids. Germline values: CDR1 KGHDR, CDR2 SFDVKD. In DNA form, the CDR3 reads TGTGCCACCAGTGACCGATATAGCAATCAGCCCCAGCATTTT. Its translation: CATSDRYSNQPQHF.

The V call is TRBV28, the J call TRBJ2-7; D perhaps matches TRBD1 (6 bases). The CDR3 covers 14 residues. Germline lookup yields CDR1 MDHEN and CDR2 SYDVKM. The germline V and J ends were trimmed by 5 bases and 5 bases, with 16 bases remaining between them. The CDR3 loop is CASSLQVYRDEQYF. For the CDR3, the DNA is TGTGCCAGCAGTCTCCAAGTTTACAGGGACGAGCAGTACTTC. Full variable domain (outside the CDR3, taken from reference TRBV28 and TRBJ2-7): DVKVTQSSRYLVKRTGEKVFLECVQDMDHENMFWYRQDPGLGLRLIYFSYDVKMKEKGDIPEGYSVSREKKERFSLILESASTNQTSMYLCASSLQVYRDEQYFGPGTRLTVT.

The V gene is TRBV28, the J gene TRBJ1-5; D perhaps matches TRBD1 (6 bases). CDR1 is MDHEN and CDR2 is SYDVKM in the germline V gene. V shed 5 bases and J shed 8 bases, with 16 bases lying between them. This CDR3 spans 14 amino acids. CDR3 in DNA: TGTGCCAGCAGTCCCACAGGGTTCGTTAAGCCCCAGCATTTT. Protein product: CASSPTGFVKPQHF.

The chain joins TRBV18 to TRBJ2-5, with 14 positions matching TRBD2. CDR1 is KGHSH and CDR2 is LQKENI in the germline V gene. The CDR3 has 16 residues. Unmatched junction bases numbered 4, after V lost 0 bases and J lost 7 bases. CDR3 DNA sequence: TGTGCCAGCTCACCACCGGGACTAGCGGGAGAGGGGACCCAGTACTTC. Its translation: CASSPPGLAGEGTQYF.

The rearrangement joins TRBV19 to TRBJ1-5; tentatively, D is TRBD1 (5 bases). The CDR3 consists of 14 residues. Trimming took off 3 bases at V and 7 bases at J, with 13 bases between the two ends. The germline V gene encodes CDR1 LNHDA and CDR2 SQIVND (reference sequence). The CDR3 sequence is CASSMSLTVQPQHF. The CDR3 DNA sequence: TGTGCCAGTAGTATGAGCCTGACAGTACAGCCCCAGCATTTT. The complete variable domain, with remaining parts taken from reference TRBV19 and TRBJ1-5, reads DGGITQSPKYLFRKEGQNVTLSCEQNLNHDAMYWYRQDPGQGLRLIYYSQIVNDFQKGDIAEGYSVSREKKESFPLTVTSAQKNPTAFYLCASSMSLTVQPQHFGDGTRLSIL.

This chain connects TRBV28 to TRBJ1-5; 8 bases agree with TRBD1. The CDR3 sequence is 16 residues long. The germline V gene has CDR1 MDHEN and CDR2 SYDVKM. The V and J ends lost 6 bases and 1 base, in that order; junction bases with no gene match: 8. In DNA, the CDR3 is TGTGCCAGCAGCCTCAGCGGGACAGGAAGCAATCAGCCCCAGCATTTT. This codes for CASSLSGTGSNQPQHF.

The chain combines TRBV25-1 with TRBJ1-1, with a tentative D call TRBD1 (6 bases). V dropped 1 base and J dropped 1 base, with 13 bases sitting between them. Germline V gene sequence: CDR1 MGHDK, CDR2 SYGVNS. This CDR3 region has 16 residues. This chain's CDR3 is CASSELGGGKNTEAFF. CDR3 nucleotides: TGTGCCAGCAGTGAATTGGGGGGCGGAAAGAACACTGAAGCTTTCTTT.

The chain has TRBV5-4 and TRBJ1-4, with TRBD1 matching over 7 bases. This CDR3 is built from 15 residues. After removal of 6 bases from V and 2 bases from J, the junction contained 7 bases not matched to a gene. Germline CDR1 SGHNT, CDR2 YYREEE (reference sequence). This chain's CDR3 is CASTSDRATNEKLFF. CDR3 bases: TGTGCCAGCACATCTGACAGGGCCACTAATGAAAAACTGTTTTTT.

This chain links TRBV18 with TRBJ2-7; TRBD1 agrees at 12 bases. The CDR3 sequence is 19 residues long. The ends lost 6 bases at V and 6 bases at J; junction bases unmatched: 21. CDR1 is KGHSH, CDR2 LQKENI, per germline. This CDR3 is CASSPYSGTGGYSPPEQYF. The DNA for the CDR3 is TGTGCCAGCTCCCCCTACTCCGGGACAGGGGGCTATAGCCCACCCGAGCAGTACTTC.

The chain combines TRBV11-1 with TRBJ2-7, with D unclear. From germline, CDR1 is SGHAT and CDR2 FQDESV (reference sequence). The CDR3 sequence is 16 residues long. Trimming took 0 bases from V and 5 from J, leaving 17 bases between them. CDR3 sequence (DNA): TGTGCCAGCAGCTTAGCGCTTCAACCTCCCAAGGACGAGCAGTACTTC. It yields the protein CASSLALQPPKDEQYF.

The chain carries TRBV27 and TRBJ2-7; TRBD1 is a possible D gene (5 bases). Germline V gene lookup returns CDR1 MNHEY and CDR2 SMNVEV (reference sequence). V was pared by 3 bases and J by 6 bases, with 6 bases between. The CDR3 has 11 residues. Written as DNA, the CDR3 is TGTGCCAGCAGTTTGGGGCCCGAGCAGTACTTC. It is translated as CASSLGPEQYF.

This chain uses TRBV19 with TRBJ2-5, with 10 nucleotides matching TRBD2. Germline V gene lookup returns CDR1 LNHDA and CDR2 SQIVND (reference sequence). V lost 3 bases to trimming and J lost 5 bases; unmatched junction nucleotides: 6. The CDR3 covers 15 residues. The CDR3 loop is CASSMQLAGRETQYF. Here the CDR3 DNA reads TGTGCCAGTAGTATGCAACTAGCGGGACGGGAGACCCAGTACTTC.

The chain links TRBV6-1 to TRBJ1-4; 9 bases align to TRBD1. In germline, CDR1 is MNHNS, CDR2 SASEGT. Losses at the gene ends were 4 bases for V and 5 bases for J; bases not matched to a gene: 8. The CDR3 is 16 residues long. The CDR3: CASSGPWGTGNEKLFF. The CDR3 bases are TGTGCCAGCAGTGGGCCCTGGGGGACAGGGAATGAAAAACTGTTTTTT.

V usage is TRBV24-1 and J usage is TRBJ2-7; 8 nucleotides match TRBD2. Germline V gene sequence: CDR1 KGHDR, CDR2 SFDVKD. The CDR3 has 13 amino acids. V shed 12 bases, J shed 5 bases, and the junction held 11 bases outside the gene matches. CDR3 bases: TGTGCCTCCGGGGGGGGACCTTCTGACGAGCAGTACTTC. Translated, it gives CASGGGPSDEQYF.

The genes are TRBV4-2 and TRBJ2-1; tentative D call: TRBD1 (6 bases). CDR3 length equals 15 residues. V was trimmed by 0 bases and J by 4 bases, leaving 10 bases between them. Germline V gene sequence: CDR1 LGHNA, CDR2 YNFKEQ. CDR3 nucleotides: TGTGCCAGCAGCCAAGATAGGACAGCGTACAATGAGCAGTTCTTC. Its translation is CASSQDRTAYNEQFF.

The chain recombines TRBV7-9 with TRBJ2-1, with D unresolved. Germline V gene lookup returns CDR1 SEHNR and CDR2 FQNEAQ (reference sequence). The V and J ends lost 6 bases and 4 bases respectively, with 16 bases between them. The CDR3 covers 15 residues. As DNA, the CDR3 is TGTGCCAGCAGTGACTCGTCCTCAAGGTACAATGAGCAGTTCTTC. This gives the protein CASSDSSSRYNEQFF.

This clone was recorded once. The V gene is TRBV6-5, the J gene TRBJ1-2; D gene ambiguous. Trimming shortened V by 0 bases and J by 4 bases, and 9 bases separated the two germline ends. CDR3 length equals 14 residues. CDR1 and CDR2 from the germline V gene are MNHEY and SVGAGI. CDR3 coding DNA: TGTGCCAGCAGTTACTCGAGAAACCGCTATGGCTACACCTTC. Protein product: CASSYSRNRYGYTF.

The J gene is TRBJ1-1, the V gene TRBV9; weak D call: TRBD1 (5 bases). Trimming stripped 4 bases from V and 7 bases from J, with 11 bases between. Per germline, CDR1 SGDLS and CDR2 YYNGEE. The CDR3 loop spans 12 amino acids. In DNA form, the CDR3 reads TGTGCCAGCAGCAGGGACGGGGTTGAAGCTTTCTTT. Translation gives CASSRDGVEAFF. Complete variable domain (other parts from reference TRBV9 and TRBJ1-1): DSGVTQTPKHLITATGQRVTLRCSPRSGDLSVYWYQQSLDQGLQFLIQYYNGEERAKGNILERFSAQQFPDLHSELNLSSLELGDSALYFCASSRDGVEAFFGQGTRLTVV.

The V and J genes are TRBV5-1 and TRBJ2-6, with D hard to call. V was pared by 8 bases and J by 0 bases, with 18 bases between. The germline V gene encodes CDR1 SGHRS and CDR2 YFSETQ. This CDR3 contains 17 residues. The CDR3 sequence: CARKTSQTGSGANVLTF. Written as DNA, the CDR3 is TGCGCCAGAAAAACATCGCAGACGGGCTCTGGGGCCAACGTCCTGACTTTC.

The gene calls are TRBV5-6 and TRBJ2-5; D assignment may be TRBD1 or TRBD2 (5 bases each). The germline V and J ends were trimmed by 2 bases and 2 bases, with 13 bases remaining between them. Germline assignment: CDR1 SGHDT and CDR2 YYEEEE. CDR3 length equals 15 residues. CDR3 nucleotide sequence: TGTGCCAGCAGCTTCCCTCGGGGCTTACAAGAGACCCAGTACTTC. This codes for CASSFPRGLQETQYF.

V gene TRBV6-6 combines with J gene TRBJ2-2, with 9 bases fitting TRBD1. Germline loops: CDR1 MNHNY, CDR2 SVGAGI (reference sequence). CDR3 length: 14 residues. Germline trimming cut 6 bases from V and 9 bases from J; bases unmatched to any gene: 8. The CDR3 nucleotides read TGTGCCAGCAGAGAGGACACAGGGGGCCGGGAGCTGTTTTTT. Translating gives CASREDTGGRELFF.

This chain uses TRBV29-1 with TRBJ2-2; 9 bases line up with TRBD1. The CDR3 covers 16 residues. In germline, CDR1 is SQVTM, CDR2 ANQGSEA. V lost 4 bases to trimming and J lost 3 bases; unmatched junction nucleotides: 9. The CDR3 DNA follows: TGCAGCGTTGCCCCTAATTGGACAGGGGACACCGGGGAGCTGTTTTTT. Amino acids: CSVAPNWTGDTGELFF.

This chain connects TRBV7-2 to TRBJ2-5; 16 bases match TRBD2. This CDR3 region has 17 residues. Unmatched junction bases numbered 0, after V lost 0 bases and J lost 2 bases. The germline V gene has CDR1 SGHTA and CDR2 FQGNSA. The CDR3 DNA is TGTGCCAGCAGCTTAGCGGGACTAGCGGGAGGGCAAGAGACCCAGTACTTC. It translates to CASSLAGLAGGQETQYF.

The genes are TRBV5-1 and TRBJ2-1; 8 bases line up with TRBD2. The CDR3 has 17 residues. CDR1 is SGHRS and CDR2 is YFSETQ in the germline V gene. V was clipped by 0 bases and J by 3 bases; unmatched bases: 8. The CDR3 here is CASSLVSSGPLYNEQFF. DNA of the CDR3: TGCGCCAGCAGCTTGGTGTCTAGCGGGCCCCTCTACAATGAGCAGTTCTTC.